The next 29 T cell receptor beta chains were all read from a single sample in a study of PD-L1 blockade in urothelial cancer. Here immunoSEQ multiplex PCR was the method, and the copy in TCRdb shows in-frame clones only, minus some. This table holds more than 80,000 clones, 82% found once. Here the sequenced sample was PBMCs, taken around atezolizumab (anti-PD-L1) treatment. The receptor set was obtained from a man aged 70 or older with urothelial cancer.

A few counts support this clone. This rearrangement joins TRBV18 to TRBJ1-5; perhaps TRBD1 as D (5 bases). Germline assignment: CDR1 KGHSH and CDR2 LQKENI. CDR3 length: 15 amino acids. With 6 bases removed from V and 6 bases from J, the gap between germline ends came to 18 bases. CDR3 region: CASSPGVGSSQPQHF. The CDR3 region has the DNA TGTGCCAGCTCCCCGGGGGTAGGTTCCAGTCAGCCCCAGCATTTT.

The chain carries TRBV5-1 and TRBJ1-1; TRBD1 matches 7 bases. The germline V gene has CDR1 SGHRS and CDR2 YFSETQ. The ends lost 2 bases at V and 3 bases at J; junction bases unmatched: 4. This CDR3 comprises 14 residues. This CDR3 is CASSFWQGDTEAFF. CDR3 nucleotides: TGCGCCAGCAGCTTTTGGCAGGGGGACACTGAAGCTTTCTTT.

This clone was counted a few times. The chain links TRBV10-1 to TRBJ1-3; D remains unclear. CDR1 and CDR2 from the germline V gene are WNHNN and SYGVQD (reference sequence). The V end was cut by 0 bases, the J end by 2 bases, with 8 bases between. The CDR3 extends over 15 amino acids. CDR3 loop: CASSESSGAGNTIYF. DNA for the CDR3: TGCGCCAGCAGTGAGTCCTCCGGTGCTGGAAACACCATATATTTT.

V is TRBV11-2 and J is TRBJ2-1; tentatively, D is TRBD2 (7 bases). The germline CDR1 and CDR2 sequences are SGHAT and FQNNGV. The V and J ends lost 5 bases and 9 bases respectively, with 26 bases between them. The length of the CDR3 is 17 residues. The CDR3 DNA sequence: TGTGCCAGCAGCCGACTAGCACAAAAGGGGGGCCATGCTGAGCAGTTCTTC. It is translated as CASSRLAQKGGHAEQFF.

This chain joins TRBV30 and TRBJ1-3; 7 nucleotides match TRBD1. The CDR3 contains 14 residues. Germline assignment: CDR1 GTSNPN and CDR2 SVGIG (reference sequence). After removal of 6 bases from V and 4 bases from J, the junction contained 9 bases not matched to a gene. The CDR3 DNA reads TGTGCCTGCCCGGACATGGGACAGGGAAACACCATATATTTT. Its translation: CACPDMGQGNTIYF.

The rearrangement links TRBV4-3 to TRBJ2-1; 9 positions match TRBD2. The CDR3 covers 19 residues. CDR1 is LGHNA, CDR2 YSLEER, per germline. V was pared by 0 bases and J by 5 bases, with 14 bases of the junction left unmatched. CDR3 sequence: CASSQDGLAGSGWDNEQFF. In DNA, the CDR3 is TGCGCCAGCAGCCAAGACGGGCTAGCGGGGTCCGGTTGGGACAATGAGCAGTTCTTC.

This rearrangement joins TRBV6-6 to TRBJ1-2; perhaps TRBD1 as D (5 bases). This CDR3 has 14 amino acids. The V gene's germline CDR1 is MNHNY and CDR2 SVGAGI (reference sequence). With 6 bases removed from V and 7 bases from J, the gap between germline ends came to 18 bases. CDR3 bases: TGTGCCAGCAGCCCCACTCGACAGTCGGGTGGCTACACCTTC. Translation: CASSPTRQSGGYTF.

This clone has just one count. The V gene is TRBV6-1, the J gene TRBJ1-5; TRBD1 might be the D (5 bases). V lost 8 bases, J lost 6 bases, and 14 bases lay in between. The germline gives CDR1 MNHNS, CDR2 SASEGT. The CDR3 length is 13 residues. CDR3 residues: CASGGERSQPQHF. CDR3 coding DNA: TGTGCCAGCGGAGGGGAACGAAGTCAGCCCCAGCATTTT.

This chain connects TRBV18 to TRBJ1-1; the D gene is possibly TRBD1 (5 bases). Trimming removed 3 bases from V and 5 bases from J, with 16 bases in between. The length of the CDR3 is 15 residues. Germline CDR1 and CDR2: KGHSH and LQKENI. The CDR3 region is CASSPPRVSSTEAFF. Written as DNA, the CDR3 is TGTGCCAGCTCACCGCCCAGGGTTAGTTCGACTGAAGCTTTCTTT.

V and J are TRBV27 and TRBJ2-3; TRBD1 matches 7 bases. CDR1 MNHEY and CDR2 SMNVEV come from the germline V gene (reference sequence). The CDR3 extends over 16 amino acids. With 5 bases clipped from V and 0 bases from J, the junction kept 8 bases outside the gene matches. The CDR3 DNA follows: TGTGCCAGCAGTCCTAGGCGGACAGGTAGCACAGATACGCAGTATTTT. Encoded protein: CASSPRRTGSTDTQYF.

The V call is TRBV4-1, the J call TRBJ2-2, with D tentatively TRBD2 (6 bases). V was shortened by 8 bases and J by 9 bases, with 13 bases between the two germline ends. The germline V gene has CDR1 MGHRA and CDR2 YSYEKL. This CDR3 has 12 residues. Here the CDR3 DNA reads TGCGCCAGCGGAGGGATTTCCCGGGAGCTGTTTTTT. This encodes CASGGISRELFF.

A single count supports this clone. The rearrangement uses TRBV19 and TRBJ1-1, with 10 bases lining up with TRBD1. Per germline, CDR1 LNHDA and CDR2 SQIVND (reference sequence). The length of the CDR3 is 16 residues. Trimming cost V 6 bases and J 4 bases; bases outside gene matches: 11. In DNA, the CDR3 is TGTGCCAGTAGCCCCCGACAGGGGGCCGGGAGCACTGAAGCTTTCTTT. It yields the protein CASSPRQGAGSTEAFF.

This chain uses TRBV4-1 with TRBJ2-1, with a possible D match to TRBD2 (7 bases). There are 15 residues in the CDR3. CDR1 and CDR2 from the germline V gene are MGHRA and YSYEKL. The V end was cut by 4 bases, the J end by 0 bases, with 10 bases between. The CDR3: CASSRGGASYNEQFF. The CDR3 DNA reads TGCGCCAGCAGCCGGGGGGGGGCCTCCTACAATGAGCAGTTCTTC.

The chain uses TRBV5-1 and TRBJ2-1, with 10 bases fitting TRBD1. The CDR3 is made up of 15 amino acids. Germline values: CDR1 SGHRS, CDR2 YFSETQ. With 4 bases clipped from V and 5 bases from J, the junction kept 6 bases outside the gene matches. In DNA form, the CDR3 reads TGCGCCAGCAGCAAACGACAGGGGGCTCACAATGAGCAGTTCTTC. It specifies CASSKRQGAHNEQFF.

This rearrangement joins TRBV6-5 to TRBJ2-7, with 7 bases matching TRBD1. J lost 2 bases, V lost 5 bases, and 9 bases had no gene match. The CDR3 is made up of 15 amino acids. The V gene's germline CDR1 is MNHEY and CDR2 SVGAGI. DNA for the CDR3: TGTGCCAGCAGTGGCTCACAGGGGCGGCCCTACGAGCAGTACTTC. Translation: CASSGSQGRPYEQYF.

The chain uses TRBV27 and TRBJ2-4; perhaps TRBD1 as D (6 bases). The CDR3 length is 13 residues. V lost 1 base, J lost 6 bases, and 7 bases lay in between. The V gene's germline CDR1 is MNHEY and CDR2 SMNVEV (reference sequence). CDR3 region: CASSLLDRNIQYF. For the CDR3, the DNA is TGTGCCAGCAGTTTATTGGACAGAAACATTCAGTACTTC.

Only one count was recorded for this clone. V and J are TRBV7-2 and TRBJ1-2; D uncertain. The length of the CDR3 is 14 residues. Looked up from germline, CDR1 is SGHTA and CDR2 is FQGNSA. Trimming shortened V by 1 base and J by 6 bases, and 12 bases separated the two germline ends. CDR3 loop: CASSLGSRVHGYTF. In DNA form, the CDR3 reads TGTGCCAGCAGCTTAGGCTCGAGGGTTCATGGCTACACCTTC.

The chain links TRBV7-9 to TRBJ2-7; D may be TRBD2 (6 bases). From germline, CDR1 is SEHNR and CDR2 FQNEAQ (reference sequence). The V end lost 4 bases, the J end lost 5 bases, and 9 bases lay between the germline ends. The CDR3 is 12 amino acids. CDR3: CASSSTGDEQYF. The DNA for the CDR3 is TGTGCCAGCAGCTCGACGGGGGACGAGCAGTACTTC.

Here the CDR3 DNA reads TGTGCCAGTGTCTTTTCCTTCAACTATGGCTACACCTTC. This codes for CASVFSFNYGYTF. The V gene is TRBV2, the J gene TRBJ1-2; unclear D gene. The CDR3 loop spans 13 amino acids. The V gene lost 9 bases and the J gene lost 2 bases, with 13 bases spanning the gap. CDR1 and CDR2 from the germline V gene are SNHLY and FYNNEI.

This chain uses TRBV9 with TRBJ2-5, with TRBD1 matching 10 bases. The trim removed 2 bases at V and 4 bases at J, leaving 8 bases unmatched. The CDR3 length is 16 residues. The germline V gene encodes CDR1 SGDLS and CDR2 YYNGEE. The CDR3 sequence: CASSVEGTGVGETQYF. The CDR3 DNA follows: TGTGCCAGCAGCGTTGAAGGGACAGGGGTAGGAGAGACCCAGTACTTC. Looking up the rest from reference TRBV9 and TRBJ2-5 gives the full variable domain: DSGVTQTPKHLITATGQRVTLRCSPRSGDLSVYWYQQSLDQGLQFLIQYYNGEERAKGNILERFSAQQFPDLHSELNLSSLELGDSALYFCASSVEGTGVGETQYFGPGTRLLVL.

CDR3 amino acids: CASSVRDTYGYTF. DNA for the CDR3: TGTGCCAGCAGCGTCCGGGACACCTATGGCTACACCTTC. The rearrangement links TRBV5-6 to TRBJ1-2; tentatively, D is TRBD1 (6 bases). The V gene's germline CDR1 is SGHDT and CDR2 YYEEEE. This CDR3 contains 13 residues. V dropped 4 bases and J dropped 4 bases, with 11 bases sitting between them.

The rearrangement joins TRBV4-3 to TRBJ2-1, with D maybe TRBD2 (6 bases). Trimming removed 4 bases at V and 8 bases at J, with 12 bases between. From germline, CDR1 is LGHNA and CDR2 YSLEER. This CDR3 is 13 amino acids long. CDR3 protein: CASSRDSGDEQFF. The CDR3, as DNA: TGCGCCAGCAGCCGAGATAGCGGAGATGAGCAGTTCTTC.

This clone occurred a few times. V usage is TRBV5-1 and J usage is TRBJ2-4; 8 nucleotides match TRBD1. The V gene's germline CDR1 is SGHRS and CDR2 YFSETQ. CDR3 size: 14 residues. Germline trimming cut 2 bases from V and 6 bases from J; bases unmatched to any gene: 4. The CDR3: CASSLGQGGNIQYF. For the CDR3, the DNA is TGCGCCAGCAGCTTAGGACAGGGAGGAAACATTCAGTACTTC.

The V call is TRBV27, the J call TRBJ1-1; D is unclear. The germline V and J ends were trimmed by 6 bases and 0 bases, with 20 bases remaining between them. This CDR3 is 17 amino acids long. From germline, CDR1 is MNHEY and CDR2 SMNVEV (reference sequence). The CDR3 reads CASRPPTDYSMNTEAFF. The DNA of the CDR3 is TGTGCCAGCAGACCACCGACTGACTATTCCATGAACACTGAAGCTTTCTTT.

The V and J genes are TRBV4-3 and TRBJ2-5; a weak D match, TRBD2 (5 bases). CDR3 size: 14 residues. Between the trimmed V and J ends, which lost 1 base and 2 bases, there was a span of 8 bases. The germline CDR1 and CDR2 sequences are LGHNA and YSLEER. CDR3: CASSQGWTQETQYF. As DNA, the CDR3 is TGCGCCAGCAGCCAAGGATGGACTCAAGAGACCCAGTACTTC.

This chain connects TRBV29-1 to TRBJ1-4, with 7 bases lining up with TRBD1. V gave up 6 bases and J gave up 3 bases; unmatched junction bases: 7. The length of the CDR3 is 14 residues. Germline assignment: CDR1 SQVTM and CDR2 ANQGSEA. Written as DNA, the CDR3 is TGCAGCGTGAGAGACAGGGCCTCTAATGAAAAACTGTTTTTT. Translation gives CSVRDRASNEKLFF.

The chain combines TRBV27 with TRBJ2-5; 7 nucleotides line up with TRBD2. This CDR3 has 17 amino acids. The junction had 13 bases not matched to a gene; V was cut back by 5 bases and J by 1 base. Germline V gene data show CDR1 as MNHEY and CDR2 as SMNVEV (reference sequence). The CDR3 nucleotides read TGTGCCAGCAGTCCCCTAGCTCGGGCTAGCGGCCAAGAGACCCAGTACTTC. Translating it yields CASSPLARASGQETQYF.

The chain carries TRBV19 and TRBJ1-2; the D is unclear. CDR3 length equals 16 residues. Germline CDR1 is LNHDA and CDR2 is SQIVND (reference sequence). Trimming took off 0 bases at V and 7 bases at J, with 18 bases between the two ends. DNA of the CDR3: TGTGCCAGTAGTATAGATAGCCAAGTTGCTCGGGGTGGCTACACCTTC. Translated, it gives CASSIDSQVARGGYTF.

The CDR3 region is CASSFPSGGGYGYTF. The CDR3, as DNA: TGTGCCAGCAGCTTCCCGTCAGGGGGCGGCTATGGCTACACCTTC. The genes are TRBV5-4 and TRBJ1-2; 8 bases line up with TRBD1. The CDR3 extends over 15 amino acids. Losses at the gene ends were 2 bases for V and 4 bases for J; bases not matched to a gene: 7. Per the germline V gene, CDR1 is SGHNT and CDR2 is YYREEE (reference sequence).